This TCR beta chain was sequenced in a study of blood T cell repertoires in COVID-19. Participants spanned ages roughly 18 to 90 years and resided in around 25 US areas. All exposed participants met a person with COVID-19 within 2 weeks before entering the study. How the authors handled the data: Estimates of nucleated cell counts were drawn from the amplification of reference gene primers. Clones were sequenced by immunoSEQ multiplex PCR, and TCRdb holds only the in-frame ones, with some missing. The DNA was the basis for D and trimming; V, J and clone size are from that table. The sample yields about 370,000 clones, roughly 92% seen once. Germline V gene data show CDR1 as MGHDK and CDR2 as SYGVNS. This CDR3 comprises 13 residues. Trimming shortened V by 4 bases and J by 4 bases, and 10 bases separated the two germline ends.

The source is a woman aged 40-49 years who had been exposed to COVID-19. The chain links TRBV25-1 to TRBJ1-2; the D gene is possibly TRBD1 (6 bases). The specimen was PBMCs or T cells enriched from blood (not recorded which). CDR3 sequence: CASSGGLGYGYTF. CDR3 nucleotides: TGTGCCAGCAGTGGGGGGCTAGGCTATGGCTACACCTTC.